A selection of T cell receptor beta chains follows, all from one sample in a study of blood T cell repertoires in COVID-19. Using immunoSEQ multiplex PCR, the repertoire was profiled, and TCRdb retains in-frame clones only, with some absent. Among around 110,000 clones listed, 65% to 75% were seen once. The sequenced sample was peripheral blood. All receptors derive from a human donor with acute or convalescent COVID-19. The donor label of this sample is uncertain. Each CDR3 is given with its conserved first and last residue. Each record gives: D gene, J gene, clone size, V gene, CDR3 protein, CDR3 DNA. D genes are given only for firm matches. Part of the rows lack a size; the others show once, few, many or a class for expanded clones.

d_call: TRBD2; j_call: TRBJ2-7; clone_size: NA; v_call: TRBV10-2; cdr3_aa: CASSGRRGGSYEQYF; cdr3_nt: TGCGCCAGCAGTGGAAGGCGGGGGGGCTCCTACGAGCAGTACTTC
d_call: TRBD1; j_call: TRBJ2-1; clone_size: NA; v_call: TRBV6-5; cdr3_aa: CASSSRQGSGNEQFF; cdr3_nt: TGTGCCAGCAGCTCTCGACAGGGCAGTGGAAATGAGCAGTTCTTC
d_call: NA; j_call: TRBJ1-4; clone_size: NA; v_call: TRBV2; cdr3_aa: CASRETLILDRTNEKLFF; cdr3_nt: TGTGCCAGCAGAGAGACGTTAATCCTTGACAGGACCAATGAAAAACTGTTTTTT
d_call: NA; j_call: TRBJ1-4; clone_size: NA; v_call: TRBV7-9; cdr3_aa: CASSWGQGDEKLFF; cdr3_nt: TGTGCCAGCAGCTGGGGGCAGGGAGATGAAAAACTGTTTTTT
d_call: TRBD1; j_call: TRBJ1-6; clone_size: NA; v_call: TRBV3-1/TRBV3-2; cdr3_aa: CASRGQDRNSPLHF; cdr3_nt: TGTGCCAGCAGAGGACAGGATCGAAATTCACCCCTCCACTTT
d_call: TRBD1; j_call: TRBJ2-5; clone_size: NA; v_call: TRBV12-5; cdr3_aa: CASGRGQGQETQYF; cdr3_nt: TGTGCTAGTGGCCGAGGACAGGGTCAAGAGACCCAGTACTTC
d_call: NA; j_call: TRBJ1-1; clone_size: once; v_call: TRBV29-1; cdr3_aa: CSVVTGLGTEAFF; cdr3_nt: TGCAGCGTTGTTACAGGGCTTGGCACTGAAGCTTTCTTT
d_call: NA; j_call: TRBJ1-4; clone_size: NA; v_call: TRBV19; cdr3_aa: CASSIAAASATNEKLFF; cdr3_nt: TGTGCCAGTAGTATAGCCGCGGCCAGTGCAACTAATGAAAAACTGTTTTTT
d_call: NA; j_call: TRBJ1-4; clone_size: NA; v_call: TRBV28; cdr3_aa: CASVRGWGEKLFF; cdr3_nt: TGTGCCAGCGTTAGGGGCTGGGGTGAAAAACTGTTTTTT
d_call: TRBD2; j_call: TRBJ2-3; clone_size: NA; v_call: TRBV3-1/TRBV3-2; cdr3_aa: CASSQGLAGSPPDTQYF; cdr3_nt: TGTGCCAGCAGCCAGGGACTAGCGGGGTCTCCACCCGATACGCAGTATTTT
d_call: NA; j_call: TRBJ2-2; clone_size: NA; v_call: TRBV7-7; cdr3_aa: CASSPRQDLMNTGELFF; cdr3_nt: TGTGCCAGCAGCCCTCGACAGGATCTCATGAACACCGGGGAGCTGTTTTTT
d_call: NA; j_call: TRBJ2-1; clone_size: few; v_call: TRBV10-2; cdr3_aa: CASSGGRVNEQFF; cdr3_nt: TGCGCCAGCAGTGGGGGCAGGGTAAATGAGCAGTTCTTC
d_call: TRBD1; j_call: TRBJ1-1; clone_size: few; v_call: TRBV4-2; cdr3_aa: CASSPSWQGGTEAFF; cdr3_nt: TGTGCCAGCAGCCCCTCCTGGCAGGGGGGCACTGAAGCTTTCTTT
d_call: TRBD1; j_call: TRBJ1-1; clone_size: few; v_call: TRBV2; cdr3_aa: CASRLTGGNTEAFF; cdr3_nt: TGTGCCAGCAGGCTAACAGGGGGGAACACTGAAGCTTTCTTT
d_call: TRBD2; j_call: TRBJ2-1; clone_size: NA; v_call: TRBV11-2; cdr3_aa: CASSRNSGGLYNEQFF; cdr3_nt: TGTGCCAGCAGCCGGAATAGCGGGGGGCTCTACAATGAGCAGTTCTTC
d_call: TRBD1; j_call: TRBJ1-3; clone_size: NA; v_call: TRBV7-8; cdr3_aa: CASSRTGGFGNTIYF; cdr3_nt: TGTGCCAGCAGCCGGACAGGGGGCTTTGGAAACACCATATATTTT
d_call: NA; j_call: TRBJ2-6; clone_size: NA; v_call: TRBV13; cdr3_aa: CASSLRVSGANVLTF; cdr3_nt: TGTGCCAGCAGCTTGCGTGTCTCTGGGGCCAACGTCCTGACTTTC
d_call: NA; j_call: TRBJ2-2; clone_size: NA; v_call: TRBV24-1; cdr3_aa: CATSDRSTGELFF; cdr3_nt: TGTGCCACCTCTGACAGATCTACCGGGGAGCTGTTTTTT
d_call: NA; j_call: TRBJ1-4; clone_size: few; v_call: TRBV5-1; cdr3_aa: CASRFDSLNEKLFF; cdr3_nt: TGCGCCAGCAGGTTTGACAGCCTTAATGAAAAACTGTTTTTT
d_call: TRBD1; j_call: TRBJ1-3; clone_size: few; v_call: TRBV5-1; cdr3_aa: CASSLRTGGGNTIYF; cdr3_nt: TGCGCCAGCAGCCTACGGACAGGGGGCGGAAACACCATATATTTT
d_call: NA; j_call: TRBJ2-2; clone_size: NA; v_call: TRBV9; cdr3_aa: CASSVLSVGELFF; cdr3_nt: TGTGCCAGCAGCGTGCTCTCGGTCGGGGAGCTGTTTTTT
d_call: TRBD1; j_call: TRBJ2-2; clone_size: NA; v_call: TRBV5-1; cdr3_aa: CASTRGTGGTGELFF; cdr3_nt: TGCGCCAGCACTCGCGGGACAGGGGGCACCGGGGAGCTGTTTTTT
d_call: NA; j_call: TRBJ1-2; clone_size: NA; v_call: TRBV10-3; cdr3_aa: CAISESTGGNYGYTF; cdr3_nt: TGTGCCATCAGTGAGTCGACCGGGGGTAACTATGGCTACACCTTC
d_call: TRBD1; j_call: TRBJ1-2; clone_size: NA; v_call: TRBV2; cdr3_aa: CASRPGQGARGGYGYTF; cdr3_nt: TGTGCCAGCAGGCCTGGGCAGGGGGCACGAGGCGGCTATGGCTACACCTTC
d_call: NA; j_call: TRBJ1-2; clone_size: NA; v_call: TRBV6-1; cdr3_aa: CASSEALGQWGGYTF; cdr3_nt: TGTGCCAGCAGTGAAGCCCTTGGACAATGGGGTGGCTACACCTTC